The rows below give T cell receptor beta chains drawn from one sample of a study of PD-L1 blockade in urothelial cancer. Data came from immunoSEQ multiplex PCR; TCRdb stores just in-frame clones and leaves some out. The table records about 52,000 clones, roughly 75% of them present only once. The input for sequencing was PBMCs, taken around atezolizumab (anti-PD-L1) treatment. The receptors derive from a man between 65 and 80 years old with urothelial cancer. CDR3s include the opening cysteine and the closing phenylalanine or tryptophan. Each record gives: V gene, clone size, J gene, D gene, CDR3 DNA, CDR3 protein. The D gene is left open where the match is weak. Clone size is given for some rows only: seen once, a few or many times, or a class if the clone is expanded.

>TRBV12-5|-|TRBJ2-3|-
TGTGCTAGTTGTCCGAGGGCTACGCCCACAGATACGCAGTATTTT
CASCPRATPTDTQYF
>TRBV18|few|TRBJ2-1|TRBD2
TGTGCCAGCTACGGGGCGGGAGCAGGGAATGAGCAGTTCTTC
CASYGAGAGNEQFF
>TRBV7-2|-|TRBJ2-1|-
TGTGCCAGCAGCTCCTCACAGGGCTATGAGCAGTTCTTC
CASSSSQGYEQFF
>TRBV5-6|-|TRBJ2-7|-
TGTGCCAGCAGCTGGGCACAGGGCCTAGAGCCTTACGAGCAGTACTTC
CASSWAQGLEPYEQYF
>TRBV7-2|-|TRBJ2-1|TRBD2
TGTGCCAGCAGCTTAGTTCTTGGGACTAGTGGGTACAATGAGCAGTTCTTC
CASSLVLGTSGYNEQFF
>TRBV4-3|-|TRBJ1-6|TRBD1
TGCGCCAGCAGCCGAACGACAGGGGGCGATGGGTCACCCCTCCACTTT
CASSRTTGGDGSPLHF
>TRBV7-8|-|TRBJ1-1|TRBD1
TGTGCCAGCAGCGCCAGACAGGGCTCCGAAGCTTTCTTT
CASSARQGSEAFF
>TRBV9|-|TRBJ2-3|TRBD2
TGTGCCAGCAGCGTAGTTAGCGGGGGGGCAGATACGCAGTATTTT
CASSVVSGGADTQYF
>TRBV28|-|TRBJ2-7|TRBD1
TGTGCCAGCAGTACCCCCGGGACAGGGGTGGGTGAGCAGTACTTC
CASSTPGTGVGEQYF
>TRBV12-5|-|TRBJ1-1|TRBD1
TGTGCTAGTGGACTCACAGGGGGCACTGAAGCTTTCTTT
CASGLTGGTEAFF
>TRBV11-3|-|TRBJ1-3|TRBD1
TGTGCCAGCAGCTTAAGCCCGGGACAGGGATCTGGAAACACCATATATTTT
CASSLSPGQGSGNTIYF
>TRBV18|-|TRBJ1-5|TRBD1
TGTGCCAGCTCACCAGCGGGACAGTCCCAGCATTTT
CASSPAGQSQHF
>TRBV10-3|-|TRBJ1-1|TRBD1
TGTGCCATCAGTGAGAGGACAGGGGTAATTGAAGCTTTCTTT
CAISERTGVIEAFF
>TRBV28|-|TRBJ1-2|-
TGTGCCAGCAGTCCTGGACGGGATACCTTCTATGGCTACACCTTC
CASSPGRDTFYGYTF
>TRBV2|few|TRBJ1-2|-
TGTGCCAGCACCCCCGGGGATACTGGCTATGGCTACACCTTC
CASTPGDTGYGYTF
>TRBV27|few|TRBJ1-6|-
TGTGCCAGCAGCCCCAGGGTCTCCAAGGGTTCACCCCTCCACTTT
CASSPRVSKGSPLHF
>TRBV4-1|-|TRBJ1-2|-
TGCGCCAGCAGCCAAACCAGCACGGCCGCGGGTGGCTACACCTTC
CASSQTSTAAGGYTF
>TRBV5-1|-|TRBJ2-7|TRBD2
TGCGCCAGCAGGACTAGCGGGAGTCCCGAGCAGTACTTC
CASRTSGSPEQYF
>TRBV4-1|-|TRBJ2-7|TRBD1
TGCGCCAGCAGCCCCAACGCCGGGACAGGGGGCTACGAGCAGTACTTC
CASSPNAGTGGYEQYF
>TRBV5-6|-|TRBJ2-2|TRBD1
TGTGCCAGCAGCTGGCTCCCGACAGGGATCGGGGAGCTGTTTTTT
CASSWLPTGIGELFF